This passage covers 10 T cell receptor beta chains from one sample sequenced in a study of metastatic and nonmetastatic thyroid tumors. TCRdb recomputed clones from the PCR reads via MiXCR. The table records roughly 29,000 clones, 20% to 25% of them present only once. Each patient came to thyroid surgery without any prior treatment (of any kind). Input material: blood. The origin of the receptors is a female donor with papillary thyroid cancer or a benign thyroid nodule (not recorded which). Some clones in this sample may be carry-over from other donors' samples.

This clone was seen repeatedly, ten times or more. V and J are TRBV4-1 and TRBJ2-2; D is possibly TRBD1 or TRBD2 (5 bases each). This CDR3 has 14 residues. Germline values: CDR1 MGHRA, CDR2 YSYEKL. V lost 3 bases and J 12 bases, leaving 17 bases between the germline ends. This CDR3 is CASSHDPGPLKLFF. CDR3 coding DNA: TGCGCCAGCAGCCATGACCCGGGACCCCTAAAGCTGTTTTTT.

The chain links TRBV6-1 to TRBJ2-7, with a possible D match to TRBD2 (6 bases). CDR1 is MNHNS, CDR2 SASEGT, per germline. V gave up 5 bases and J gave up 2 bases, with 13 bases separating them. The CDR3 runs to 14 residues. This chain's CDR3 is CASSTGLEPYEQYF. DNA of the CDR3: TGTGCCAGCAGTACGGGACTCGAGCCCTACGAGCAGTACTTC.

Regarding this clone: One end of the junction is discordant with germline, which a read error may explain. V and J are TRBV5-5 and TRBJ2-1; 8 bases match TRBD2. This CDR3 comprises 14 residues. Germline V gives CDR1 SGHKS, CDR2 YYEKEE (reference sequence). CDR3 in DNA: TGTGCCTGCAGCTTTTCCGGGACTAGAGATGGGCAGTTCTTC. Translated: CACSFSGTRDGQFF.

Ten or more counts support this clone. The rearrangement uses TRBV20-1 and TRBJ2-1, with TRBD2 matching over 12 bases. The CDR3 sequence is 15 residues long. In germline, CDR1 is DFQATT, CDR2 SNEGSKA (reference sequence). V shed 1 base and J 7 bases; nucleotides not matched to a gene: 5. The CDR3 loop reads CSARARTSGVNEQFF. The DNA of the CDR3 is TGCAGTGCTAGAGCTAGGACTAGCGGGGTTAATGAGCAGTTCTTC.

This clone came up a few times. This chain links TRBV6-2 or TRBV6-3 with TRBJ2-7, with a tentative D call TRBD1 (6 bases). This CDR3 is 14 amino acids long. Germline loops: CDR1 MNHEY, CDR2 SVGEGT. Trimming left V 6 bases short and J 4 bases short, with 16 bases between. Written as DNA, the CDR3 is TGTGCCAGCAGGATGACAGGATCTGGTTACGAGCAGTACTTC. Residues: CASRMTGSGYEQYF.

This clone was counted only a few times. Sequence at one end of the junction differs from germline and may be a read error. This sequence joins TRBV6-1 and TRBJ1-5, with TRBD1 as a possible D gene (5 bases). CDR1 and CDR2 from the germline V gene are MNHNS and SASEGT. The CDR3 runs to 16 residues. The DNA for the CDR3 is TGTGCCAGCAGCGTGCTCCGGAGCTGGGGGGATCAGCCCCAGCACTTT. Translated, it gives CASSVLRSWGDQPQHF.

In its sample, this clone was seen many times. V is TRBV20-1 and J is TRBJ1-1, with no clear D. CDR3 length: 13 amino acids. Germline-derived CDR1 and CDR2 are DFQATT and SNEGSKA (reference sequence). The V end was cut by 3 bases, the J end by 2 bases, with 10 bases between. CDR3 loop: CSARFRTNTEAFF. The CDR3 DNA follows: TGCAGTGCTAGGTTTCGGACTAACACTGAAGCTTTCTTT.

This clone was recorded a few times. The J gene is TRBJ1-1, the V gene TRBV28, with TRBD1 as a possible D gene (5 bases). From germline, CDR1 is MDHEN and CDR2 SYDVKM. Trimming stripped 2 bases from V and 4 bases from J, with 14 bases between. The CDR3 length is 15 residues. The CDR3 DNA is TGTGCCAGCAGTTTAATAGTGGGGGGGAGCACTGAAGCTTTCTTT. The encoded protein is CASSLIVGGSTEAFF.

As concerns this clone: The junction and the germline gene differ at one end; a read error may be behind it. This chain connects TRBV28 to TRBJ2-7, with TRBD2 matching over 9 bases. Germline V gene lookup returns CDR1 MDHEN and CDR2 SYDVKM. This CDR3 has 17 residues. CDR3 sequence: CASSVLGGRAMSYEQYF. CDR3 DNA: TGTGCCAGCAGTGTTTTGGGCGGGAGGGCTATGTCCTACGAGCAATACTTC.

This clone was seen only a few times. V and J are TRBV6-1 and TRBJ1-4; D is uncertain. The CDR3 is 14 residues long. The germline V gene encodes CDR1 MNHNS and CDR2 SASEGT. V was trimmed by 7 bases and J by 3 bases, leaving 12 bases between them. CDR3 nucleotides: TGTGCCAGCACCTTGGGTCGAGCTAATGAAAAACTGTTTTTT. Translated: CASTLGRANEKLFF.